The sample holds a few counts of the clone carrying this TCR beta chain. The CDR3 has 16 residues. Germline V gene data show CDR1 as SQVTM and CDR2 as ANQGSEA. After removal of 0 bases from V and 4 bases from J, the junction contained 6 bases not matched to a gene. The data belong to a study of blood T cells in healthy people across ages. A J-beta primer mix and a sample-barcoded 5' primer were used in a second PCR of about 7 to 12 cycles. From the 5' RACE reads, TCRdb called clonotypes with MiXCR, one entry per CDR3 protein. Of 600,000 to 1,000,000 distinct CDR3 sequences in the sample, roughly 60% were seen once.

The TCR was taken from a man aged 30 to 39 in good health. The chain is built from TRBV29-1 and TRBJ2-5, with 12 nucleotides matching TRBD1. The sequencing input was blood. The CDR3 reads CSVEEGGTGGAETQYF. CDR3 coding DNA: TGCAGCGTTGAAGAAGGTGGGACAGGGGGCGCAGAGACCCAGTACTTC.